Detailed here is one T cell receptor beta chain. Its target is not known. This sample stems from a study of T cell responses to AZD1222 COVID-19 vaccine. On the study more broadly: Second-dose recipients at about 4 or about 12 weeks were treated as one pooled group.

Study observations and caveats: Spike-specific TCRs gained breadth and depth after people received two AZD1222 doses.

Germline lookup yields CDR1 KGHSH and CDR2 LQKENI. Trimming stripped 6 bases from V and 1 base from J, with 9 bases between. The CDR3 sequence is 13 residues long. Data came from immunoSEQ multiplex PCR; TCRdb stores just in-frame clones and leaves some out. The table includes 100,000 to 150,000 clones, roughly 90% detected once. Source: peripheral blood, taken on day 0 of AZD1222 vaccination. The chain is built from TRBV18 and TRBJ2-5; D unresolved. This TCR derives from an adult in good health. CDR3 residues: CASSRLVQETQYF. The CDR3 DNA is TGTGCCAGCTCTCGCTTGGTCCAAGAGACCCAGTACTTC.